The subject of this entry is one T cell receptor beta chain. The antigen is unknown. The sample originates from a study of post-analysis software for immune sequencing data. Study background: Relapsing-remitting, secondary progressive and progressive-relapsing courses of multiple sclerosis were included.

Regarding the study as a whole: Under F measure analysis, samples from one preparation batch co-clustered strongly. Elevated frequency relative to controls characterized several TRBV segments in patients, TRBV5-6, TRBV5-1 and TRBV20-1 among them. In multiple sclerosis, normalized Chao1 diversity was significantly below that of controls.

The library was made from cDNA and included unique molecular identifiers. TCRdb reprocessed the PCR reads via MiXCR and lists one record per CDR3 protein. The sample has 650,000 to 850,000 distinct CDR3 sequences, roughly 50% seen once. CDR1 and CDR2 from the germline V gene are SGHRS and YFSETQ. V trimming: 0 bases; J trimming: 2 bases; junction bases outside the gene matches: 6. The CDR3 extends over 16 amino acids. The receptor's source is a girl between 5 and 17 years old with multiple sclerosis. The rearrangement joins TRBV5-1 to TRBJ2-3; 7 bases map to TRBD2. Sequenced sample: blood. Here the CDR3 reads CASSLAIGRPTDTQYF. The CDR3 nucleotides are TGCGCCAGCAGCTTGGCCATCGGGAGGCCCACAGATACGCAGTATTTT.